Below are 32 T cell receptor beta chains sequenced from a single sample in a study of T cells in Graves' hyperthyroidism and ophthalmopathy. Amplified TCR beta CDR3 regions derived from RNA transcripts. The primer set for the first-round RT-PCR of the TCR CDR3 was HTBI. In TCRdb, the multiplex PCR reads were re-called with MiXCR into one record per CDR3 protein. Of fewer than 400,000 distinct CDR3 sequences in the sample, 15% to 20% are singletons; the top ten hold roughly 33%. The material sequenced was blood. The origin of the receptors is a man aged 30-40 years with Graves' hyperthyroidism.

This clonotype was observed at least ten times. The chain employs TRBV13 and TRBJ1-6; D not resolved. The CDR3 sequence is 13 residues long. Trimming stripped 5 bases from V and 7 bases from J, with 9 bases between. Germline-derived CDR1 and CDR2 are PRHDT and FYEKMQ (reference sequence). CDR3 DNA: TGTGCCAGCAGCCAACTATCAAATTCACCCCTCCACTTT. Translating gives CASSQLSNSPLHF.

This clonotype was seen repeatedly, ten times or more. V and J are TRBV11-2 and TRBJ2-7, with TRBD2 matching over 8 bases. The CDR3 covers 15 residues. V was clipped by 5 bases and J by 6 bases; unmatched bases: 12. Germline CDR1 and CDR2: SGHAT and FQNNGV. DNA for the CDR3: TGTGCCAGCAGCCGCCGGGGGGGCGGGAGGAGCGAGCAGTACTTC. Translated: CASSRRGGGRSEQYF. The entire variable domain, with the rest obtained from reference TRBV11-2 and TRBJ2-7, is as follows: EAGVAQSPRYKIIEKRQSVAFWCNPISGHATLYWYQQILGQGPKLLIQFQNNGVVDDSQLPKDRFSAERLKGVDSTLKIQPAKLEDSAVYLCASSRRGGGRSEQYFGPGTRLTVT.

This chain links TRBV19 with TRBJ2-2; 10 positions agree with TRBD2. The ends lost 5 bases at V and 3 bases at J; junction bases unmatched: 9. The CDR3 spans 17 residues. The germline gives CDR1 LNHDA, CDR2 SQIVND (reference sequence). The CDR3 region is CASSWLSGRADTGELFF. CDR3 nucleotide sequence: TGTGCCAGTAGTTGGTTGAGCGGGAGGGCCGACACCGGGGAGCTGTTTTTT.

The chain is built from TRBV7-2 and TRBJ2-1, with a tentative D call TRBD2 (5 bases). The germline CDR1 and CDR2 sequences are SGHTA and FQGNSA. V lost 1 base and J lost 11, with 6 bases in between. The CDR3 contains 11 residues. In DNA, the CDR3 is TGTGCCAGCAGCTTAGGCGGGCAGCAGTTCTTC. Its protein product is CASSLGGQQFF. The complete variable domain, with remaining parts taken from reference TRBV7-2 and TRBJ2-1, reads GAGVSQSPSNKVTEKGKDVELRCDPISGHTALYWYRQSLGQGLEFLIYFQGNSAPDKSGLPSDRFSAERTGGSVSTLTIQRTQQEDSAVYLCASSLGGQQFFGPGTRLTVL.

V is TRBV12-3 or TRBV12-4 and J is TRBJ2-6; the D is unclear. Deletions cut 2 bases from V and 9 bases from J, with 8 bases between. This CDR3 is built from 13 residues. CDR3 coding DNA: TGTGCCAGCAGTTTACTTTCCCTCAACGTCCTGACTTTC. It codes for CASSLLSLNVLTF.

The chain uses TRBV9 and TRBJ2-2, with 8 bases aligning to TRBD2. This CDR3 region has 15 residues. J was trimmed by 8 bases and V by 5 bases; bases with no gene match: 11. Germline V gives CDR1 SGDLS, CDR2 YYNGEE. As DNA, the CDR3 is TGTGCCAGCAGTACCGGACTAGCTCGATCTGGGGAGCTGTTTTTT. Its protein product is CASSTGLARSGELFF. Based on the CDR3 plus reference TRBV9 and TRBJ2-2, the full variable domain is DSGVTQTPKHLITATGQRVTLRCSPRSGDLSVYWYQQSLDQGLQFLIQYYNGEERAKGNILERFSAQQFPDLHSELNLSSLELGDSALYFCASSTGLARSGELFFGEGSRLTVL.

In DNA form, the CDR3 reads TGTGCCACCAGTGATTCGTTCCCCAGTCTTAGCGGGGGCTACAATGAGCAGTTCTTC. Its translation: CATSDSFPSLSGGYNEQFF. This rearrangement joins TRBV24-1 to TRBJ2-1, with 9 bases that match TRBD2. Losses at the gene ends were 2 bases for V and 3 bases for J; bases not matched to a gene: 13. Germline V gene data show CDR1 as KGHDR and CDR2 as SFDVKD. CDR3 length equals 19 residues.

Only a few counts were recorded for this clonotype. The genes are TRBV2 and TRBJ2-1; TRBD2 is a possible D gene (5 bases). V was shortened by 4 bases and J by 8 bases, with 15 bases between the two germline ends. Germline assignment: CDR1 SNHLY and CDR2 FYNNEI. CDR3 size: 14 residues. The CDR3, as DNA: TGTGCCAGCAGTGTAGGGTTAGCGTCCCATGAGCAGTTCTTC. This gives the protein CASSVGLASHEQFF.

V is TRBV3-1 and J is TRBJ2-1, with D possibly being TRBD2 (6 bases). The CDR3 is made up of 14 amino acids. Trimming removed 1 base at V and 5 bases at J, with 9 bases between. In germline, CDR1 is LGHDT, CDR2 YNNKEL (reference sequence). The CDR3 region has the DNA TGTGCCAGCAGCCAAGGCGGGACTCACAATGAGCAGTTCTTC. Its protein product is CASSQGGTHNEQFF.

This clonotype was seen many times. The chain couples TRBV7-3 to TRBJ2-2; D gene uncertain. The CDR3 loop spans 12 amino acids. CDR1 is SGHTA and CDR2 is FQGTGA in the germline V gene. V lost 5 bases, J lost 9 bases, and 10 bases lay in between. The CDR3 loop is CASSPGSRELFF. The DNA of the CDR3 is TGTGCCAGCAGCCCTGGGTCCCGGGAGCTGTTTTTT.

This clonotype was recorded a few times. V and J are TRBV4-1 and TRBJ2-7, with D possibly matching TRBD2 (6 bases). V lost 1 base, J lost 0 bases, and 10 bases lay in between. CDR1 MGHRA and CDR2 YSYEKL come from the germline V gene. The CDR3 contains 15 residues. The DNA of the CDR3 is TGCGCCAGCAGCCAAGGTCTGGGGGGCTCCTACGAGCAGTACTTC. Translation gives CASSQGLGGSYEQYF.

In this sample, this clonotype turned up many times. This CDR3 reads CASRQGSTYEQYF. The CDR3 nucleotides read TGCGCCAGCCGGCAGGGTAGCACCTACGAGCAGTACTTC. V is TRBV5-1 and J is TRBJ2-7; weak D call: TRBD1 (5 bases). The germline V gene has CDR1 SGHRS and CDR2 YFSETQ. The V end lost 7 bases, the J end lost 2 bases, and 13 bases lay between the germline ends. CDR3 size: 13 residues.

This chain joins TRBV2 and TRBJ2-7, with D unresolved. The germline V gene encodes CDR1 SNHLY and CDR2 FYNNEI. V gave up 6 bases and J gave up 4 bases, with 7 bases separating them. The CDR3 length is 11 residues. The CDR3: CASRELYEQYF. The CDR3 DNA reads as TGTGCCAGCAGGGAACTTTACGAGCAGTACTTC.

This clonotype occurred many times. V is TRBV11-2 and J is TRBJ2-7, with 7 bases matching TRBD1. Germline V gene sequence: CDR1 SGHAT, CDR2 FQNNGV. The CDR3 is 15 amino acids. Losses at the gene ends were 3 bases for V and 0 bases for J; bases not matched to a gene: 5. CDR3 DNA sequence: TGTGCCAGCAGCTTGGAGGACAGGATCTCCTACGAGCAGTACTTC. Translating it yields CASSLEDRISYEQYF.

V and J are TRBV19 and TRBJ1-2; D unclear. The V end lost 0 bases, the J end lost 8 bases, and 16 bases lay between the germline ends. The CDR3 is 15 residues long. The germline V gene encodes CDR1 LNHDA and CDR2 SQIVND (reference sequence). The CDR3 reads CASSIEASRIKGYTF. Written as DNA, the CDR3 is TGTGCCAGTAGTATAGAGGCGTCGAGGATAAAAGGCTACACCTTC.

This clonotype was observed a handful of times. V usage is TRBV27 and J usage is TRBJ2-5; a weak D match, TRBD1 (6 bases). This CDR3 has 14 amino acids. V gave up 6 bases and J gave up 4 bases, with 15 bases separating them. Germline values: CDR1 MNHEY, CDR2 SMNVEV (reference sequence). The CDR3 nucleotides are TGTGCCAGCAGCGAAGAGGGGGATAGAGAGACCCAGTACTTC. Translated: CASSEEGDRETQYF.

The V gene is TRBV7-8, the J gene TRBJ2-2; weak D call: TRBD2 (6 bases). CDR1 and CDR2 (germline): SGHVS, FQNEAQ. V was clipped by 1 base and J by 5 bases, with 11 bases between them. The CDR3 sequence is 15 residues long. The CDR3 region has the DNA TGTGCCAGCAGCTTAGTTGACCGGGGGACCGGGGAGCTGTTTTTT. Amino acid sequence: CASSLVDRGTGELFF.

The V call is TRBV19, the J call TRBJ2-1; D tentatively reads TRBD1 or TRBD2 (5 bases each). This CDR3 has 14 amino acids. The germline V and J ends were trimmed by 7 bases and 7 bases, with 17 bases remaining between them. Germline-derived CDR1 and CDR2 are LNHDA and SQIVND (reference sequence). The CDR3 bases are TGTGCCAGTACCCCATGGGGGAGAGGGAATGAGCAGTTCTTC. Its translation: CASTPWGRGNEQFF.

This clonotype was detected only a few times. The chain is built from TRBV3-1 and TRBJ1-4; no reliable D call. This CDR3 has 17 amino acids. Germline V gives CDR1 LGHDT, CDR2 YNNKEL (reference sequence). V lost 0 bases and J 7 bases, leaving 18 bases between the germline ends. The CDR3 region is CASSQENRSPMPEKLFF. For the CDR3, the DNA is TGTGCCAGCAGCCAAGAAAACAGATCACCCATGCCTGAAAAACTGTTTTTT.

V and J are TRBV6-2 or TRBV6-3 and TRBJ2-1; TRBD1 agrees at 8 bases. Germline values: CDR1 MNHEY, CDR2 SVGEGT. The CDR3 is made up of 15 amino acids. V lost 5 bases and J lost 3; bases outside the gene matches: 6. CDR3: CASSGRTGIYNEQFF. The CDR3 DNA sequence: TGTGCCAGCAGTGGGCGGACAGGGATCTACAATGAGCAGTTCTTC.

The V gene is TRBV19, the J gene TRBJ2-3, with D possibly matching TRBD2 (5 bases). The CDR3 covers 14 residues. Germline CDR1 LNHDA, CDR2 SQIVND (reference sequence). V lost 8 bases, J lost 0 bases, and 12 bases lay in between. The CDR3 here is CASQYGESTDTQYF. The CDR3 DNA follows: TGTGCCAGTCAGTACGGGGAGAGCACAGATACGCAGTATTTT.

This clonotype has just a few counts. A much larger clone differs by one base, so this may be a read error. The gene calls are TRBV28 and TRBJ2-1; no clear D gene. The V end was cut by 11 bases, the J end by 0 bases, with 14 bases between. Germline V CDR1 and CDR2: MDHEN, SYDVKM. The CDR3 covers 14 residues. The CDR3 sequence: CAGNRRSSYNEQFF. In nucleotides, the CDR3 is TGTGCCGGCAACCGCCGCAGCTCCTACAATGAGCAGTTCTTC.

This clonotype was seen many times. The J gene is TRBJ1-1, the V gene TRBV6-1, with D maybe TRBD1 (6 bases). The CDR3 has 15 amino acids. CDR1 and CDR2 (germline): MNHNS, SASEGT. Trimming pared 5 bases from V and 1 base from J, leaving 14 bases between. The CDR3 protein is CASSTPTGSNTEAFF. CDR3 nucleotide sequence: TGTGCCAGCAGTACCCCGACAGGATCGAACACTGAAGCTTTCTTT.

V and J are TRBV7-9 and TRBJ2-2; 7 bases are a match to TRBD2. The trim removed 4 bases at V and 0 bases at J, leaving 2 bases unmatched. The CDR3 consists of 15 residues. The V gene's germline CDR1 is SEHNR and CDR2 FQNEAQ (reference sequence). Written as DNA, the CDR3 is TGTGCCAGCAGCTGGGACTACACGAACACCGGGGAGCTGTTTTTT. This gives the protein CASSWDYTNTGELFF.

The rearrangement links TRBV12-3 or TRBV12-4 to TRBJ2-4, with TRBD2 as a possible D gene (6 bases). The V and J ends lost 8 bases and 3 bases respectively, with 11 bases between them. This CDR3 is 13 amino acids long. This CDR3 reads CASGGLLKNIQYF. The CDR3 region has the DNA TGTGCCAGCGGCGGACTACTCAAAAACATTCAGTACTTC.

This clonotype was counted ten times or more. This chain joins TRBV5-1 and TRBJ2-1; weak D call: TRBD1 (6 bases). The V and J ends lost 3 bases and 4 bases respectively, with 17 bases between them. The CDR3 runs 16 residues. In germline, CDR1 is SGHRS, CDR2 YFSETQ. CDR3 residues: CASSSRGHGGYNEQFF. DNA for the CDR3: TGCGCCAGCAGCTCCAGGGGTCACGGTGGGTACAATGAGCAGTTCTTC.

In regard to this clonotype: A read error may produce the germline difference seen at one junction end. This chain joins TRBV3-1 and TRBJ1-3; D not certain. The CDR3 length is 14 residues. Per the germline V gene, CDR1 is LGHDT and CDR2 is YNNKEL (reference sequence). The CDR3 DNA reads as TGTGCCAGCACCCAAGAGCGAGCGGCTTGGACCATATATTTT. Protein product: CASTQERAAWTIYF.

This chain joins TRBV3-1 and TRBJ1-2; 7 nucleotides line up with TRBD1. With V trimmed by 4 bases and J by 8 bases, 10 bases remained unmatched. This CDR3 has 14 residues. The V gene's germline CDR1 is LGHDT and CDR2 YNNKEL (reference sequence). The CDR3 reads CASSRAGGLGGYTF. As DNA, the CDR3 is TGTGCCAGCAGCCGGGCAGGGGGTCTTGGAGGCTACACCTTC.

This clonotype came up many times. As DNA, the CDR3 is TGTGCCATCAGCCTGGGACTTGGAAAAGAGACCCAGTACTTC. Translated: CAISLGLGKETQYF. V gene TRBV10-3 combines with J gene TRBJ2-5; possible D gene TRBD2, 6 bases. Trimming removed 6 bases from V and 3 bases from J, with 14 bases in between. The V gene's germline CDR1 is ENHRY and CDR2 SYGVKD. The CDR3 is 14 residues long.

On this clonotype itself: A much larger clone sits a single nucleotide away, making a read error possible. The chain couples TRBV2 to TRBJ1-5, with 9 bases identical to TRBD1. The V and J ends lost 7 bases and 2 bases, in that order; junction bases with no gene match: 9. The length of the CDR3 is 16 residues. CDR1 and CDR2 (germline): SNHLY, FYNNEI. The CDR3 region is CASTRGDRGGNQPQHF. CDR3 coding DNA: TGTGCCAGCACACGGGGAGACAGGGGGGGCAATCAGCCCCAGCATTTT.

The chain's CDR3 is CASSGTAAGGTGELFF. CDR3 bases: TGTGCCAGCAGCGGAACGGCGGCAGGGGGAACCGGGGAGCTGTTTTTT. The genes are TRBV28 and TRBJ2-2; 7 bases line up with TRBD1. Germline CDR1 and CDR2: MDHEN and SYDVKM. The CDR3 totals 16 residues. Unmatched junction bases numbered 12, after V lost 6 bases and J lost 5 bases. Full variable domain (missing parts from reference TRBV28 and TRBJ2-2): DVKVTQSSRYLVKRTGEKVFLECVQDMDHENMFWYRQDPGLGLRLIYFSYDVKMKEKGDIPEGYSVSREKKERFSLILESASTNQTSMYLCASSGTAAGGTGELFFGEGSRLTVL.

This chain links TRBV20-1 with TRBJ2-2; no clear D. The CDR3 is 15 amino acids. The V end was cut by 0 bases, the J end by 1 base, with 9 bases between. Germline V gives CDR1 DFQATT, CDR2 SNEGSKA (reference sequence). CDR3 amino acids: CSARDLRGNTGELFF. Written as DNA, the CDR3 is TGCAGTGCTAGAGATTTGCGCGGGAACACCGGGGAGCTGTTTTTT.